Given below is one T cell receptor beta chain in context. Repertoires were generated with immunoSEQ multiplex PCR, while TCRdb's copy carries only in-frame clones and drops some. Of 400,000 to 550,000 clones in the sample, 70% to 90% were seen once. These data come from a study of blood T cell repertoires in COVID-19. V lost 2 bases to trimming and J lost 5 bases, with 13 bases between them. CDR1 is MGHRA and CDR2 is YSYEKL in the germline V gene. CDR3 length equals 14 residues. The receptor was isolated from a woman aged 18-30 years with acute COVID-19. J is TRBJ2-7 and V is TRBV4-1, with D possibly TRBD1 on 6 matching bases. Sequencing was done on a sample of PBMCs or T cells enriched from blood (not recorded which). CDR3 coding DNA: TGCGCCAGCAGCCAACGAATGACAGGAGACGAGCAGTACTTC. Translating gives CASSQRMTGDEQYF.